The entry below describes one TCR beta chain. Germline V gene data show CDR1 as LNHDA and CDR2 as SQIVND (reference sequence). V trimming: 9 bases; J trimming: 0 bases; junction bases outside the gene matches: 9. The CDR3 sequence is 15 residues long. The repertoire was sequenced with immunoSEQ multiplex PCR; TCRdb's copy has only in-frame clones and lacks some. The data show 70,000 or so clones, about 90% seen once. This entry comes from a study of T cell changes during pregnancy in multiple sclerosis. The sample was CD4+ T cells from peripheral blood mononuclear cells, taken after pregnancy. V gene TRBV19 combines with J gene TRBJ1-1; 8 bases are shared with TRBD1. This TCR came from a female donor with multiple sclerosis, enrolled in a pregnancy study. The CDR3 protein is CASYGQGGMNTEAFF. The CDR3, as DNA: TGTGCCAGCTATGGACAGGGCGGGATGAACACTGAAGCTTTCTTT.